These 21 T cell receptor beta chains were sequenced from one sample in a study of radiotherapy plus CTLA-4 blockade in lung cancer. Repertoires were generated with immunoSEQ multiplex PCR, while TCRdb's copy carries only in-frame clones and drops some. The sample contains tens of thousands of clones, roughly 86% of which appear only once. Sequenced here: peripheral blood, sampled from a patient treated with radiotherapy plus ipilimumab. These receptors were collected from a human donor with non-small cell lung cancer that progressed on radiotherapy plus ipilimumab.

This chain connects TRBV5-1 to TRBJ2-5; 11 bases are a match to TRBD2. Trimming cost V 3 bases and J 1 base; bases outside gene matches: 8. Germline CDR1 reads SGHRS; CDR2 reads YFSETQ. The CDR3 sequence is 17 residues long. CDR3 region: CASSSQPSGGTQETQYF. The CDR3 DNA sequence: TGCGCCAGCAGCTCGCAACCTAGCGGGGGGACCCAAGAGACCCAGTACTTC.

The V gene is TRBV2, the J gene TRBJ1-6; D remains ambiguous. This CDR3 contains 15 residues. Germline lookup yields CDR1 SNHLY and CDR2 FYNNEI. Between the trimmed V and J ends, which lost 8 bases and 3 bases, there was a span of 14 bases. The CDR3 region has the DNA TGTGCCAGCCGTCCCGCCAGAGGCTATAATTCACCCCTCCACTTT. Residues: CASRPARGYNSPLHF.

The chain combines TRBV7-3 with TRBJ1-2; D unclear. This CDR3 is 13 amino acids long. V was shortened by 5 bases and J by 8 bases, with 15 bases between the two germline ends. CDR1 is SGHTA and CDR2 is FQGTGA in the germline V gene. CDR3 DNA sequence: TGTGCCAGCAGCCTGCTAGGGAGGGCAGGCTACACCTTC. Residues: CASSLLGRAGYTF.

The chain joins TRBV19 to TRBJ1-1; tentative D call: TRBD1 (6 bases). The CDR3 length is 15 residues. Trimming removed 8 bases at V and 6 bases at J, with 22 bases between. Germline CDR1 reads LNHDA; CDR2 reads SQIVND (reference sequence). The CDR3 DNA follows: TGTGCCAGTTTGGCCGACGATCGACAGGTCCCTGAAGCTTTCTTT. This sequence encodes CASLADDRQVPEAFF.

V and J are TRBV6-5 and TRBJ2-7; perhaps TRBD1 as D (8 bases). This CDR3 region has 14 residues. V lost 6 bases to trimming and J lost 3 bases, with 15 bases between them. Germline V lookup: CDR1 MNHEY, CDR2 SVGAGI. CDR3 sequence: CASSPSGQGYEQYF. In DNA form, the CDR3 reads TGTGCCAGCAGCCCTAGCGGACAGGGCTACGAGCAGTACTTC.

The rearrangement joins TRBV14 to TRBJ2-5; 8 bases line up with TRBD2. The trim removed 0 bases at V and 0 bases at J, leaving 12 bases unmatched. Per the germline V gene, CDR1 is SGHDN and CDR2 is FVKESK. The CDR3 sequence is 19 residues long. Here the CDR3 reads CASSQDRSGVVGYQETQYF. DNA of the CDR3: TGTGCCAGCAGCCAAGACCGTAGCGGGGTTGTGGGGTACCAAGAGACCCAGTACTTC.

This clone turned up a few times. The chain links TRBV7-8 to TRBJ2-5, with 8 nucleotides matching TRBD1. This CDR3 contains 16 residues. V was pared by 5 bases and J by 1 base, with 9 bases of the junction left unmatched. Germline V gene sequence: CDR1 SGHVS, CDR2 FQNEAQ. The CDR3 region is CASSPYRTGFQETQYF. CDR3 in DNA: TGTGCCAGCAGCCCGTACCGGACAGGGTTCCAAGAGACCCAGTACTTC. The full variable domain, its missing parts supplied by reference TRBV7-8 and TRBJ2-5, is GAGVSQSPRYKVAKRGQDVALRCDPISGHVSLFWYQQALGQGPEFLTYFQNEAQLDKSGLPSDRFFAERPEGSVSTLKIQRTQQEDSAVYLCASSPYRTGFQETQYFGPGTRLLVL.

The chain links TRBV13 to TRBJ2-1, with 9 bases aligning to TRBD2. The junction had 14 bases not matched to a gene; V was cut back by 4 bases and J by 10 bases. The CDR3 totals 16 residues. Per the germline V gene, CDR1 is PRHDT and CDR2 is FYEKMQ (reference sequence). Written as DNA, the CDR3 is TGTGCCAGCAGCTCCCCCGGGACTAGCCCCAGGTGGGAGCAGTTCTTC. It codes for CASSSPGTSPRWEQFF.

The CDR3 spells CASSQLQGSAFF. As DNA, the CDR3 is TGCGCCAGCAGCCAATTACAGGGGTCGGCTTTCTTT. The rearrangement joins TRBV4-3 to TRBJ1-1; TRBD1 matches 7 bases. Germline CDR1 reads LGHNA; CDR2 reads YSLEER. CDR3 length: 12 residues. Losses at the gene ends were 2 bases for V and 11 bases for J; bases not matched to a gene: 5.

This chain links TRBV5-6 with TRBJ2-7; no firm D call. The germline V and J ends were trimmed by 1 base and 7 bases, with 12 bases remaining between them. This CDR3 is built from 13 residues. CDR1 and CDR2 (germline): SGHDT, YYEEEE. The CDR3 DNA follows: TGTGCCAGCAGCTTGTTTCCCGAAAGGGAGCAGTACTTC. Amino acids: CASSLFPEREQYF. Combining the CDR3 with reference TRBV5-6 and TRBJ2-7 gives the whole variable domain DAGVTQSPTHLIKTRGQQVTLRCSPKSGHDTVSWYQQALGQGPQFIFQYYEEEERQRGNFPDRFSGHQFPNYSSELNVNALLLGDSALYLCASSLFPEREQYFGPGTRLTVT.

The chain combines TRBV5-4 with TRBJ2-3; no definite D call. The CDR3 contains 15 residues. V lost 4 bases and J lost 1, with 13 bases in between. Germline V gene sequence: CDR1 SGHNT, CDR2 YYREEE (reference sequence). The CDR3 spells CASSNLSPGTDTQYF. In DNA form, the CDR3 reads TGTGCCAGCAGCAACCTGAGCCCGGGCACAGATACGCAGTATTTT.

The chain couples TRBV9 to TRBJ2-5; either TRBD1 or TRBD2 may supply D (6 bases each). From germline, CDR1 is SGDLS and CDR2 YYNGEE. The CDR3 is 15 residues long. Between the trimmed V and J ends, which lost 4 bases and 5 bases, there was a span of 18 bases. CDR3 bases: TGTGCCAGCAGCCTCACCCAGGGGAGGTGGGAGACCCAGTACTTC. It codes for CASSLTQGRWETQYF.

The chain combines TRBV5-4 with TRBJ2-3; D tentatively fits TRBD1 or TRBD2 (7 bases each). Trimming removed 0 bases at V and 3 bases at J, with 20 bases between. Looked up from germline, CDR1 is SGHNT and CDR2 is YYREEE (reference sequence). CDR3 length: 18 residues. The CDR3 region has the DNA TGTGCCAGCAGCTTGGGTCCCACCCGGGGGGACAGAACAGATACGCAGTATTTT. Amino acids: CASSLGPTRGDRTDTQYF.

The V gene is TRBV9, the J gene TRBJ2-3, with D possibly TRBD2 on 6 matching bases. The CDR3 spans 16 residues. The germline V gene encodes CDR1 SGDLS and CDR2 YYNGEE. V gave up 2 bases and J gave up 0 bases, with 13 bases separating them. This CDR3 is CASSVLSGGSTDTQYF. The CDR3 coding sequence is TGTGCCAGCAGCGTCCTCTCCGGGGGTAGCACAGATACGCAGTATTTT.

This chain joins TRBV27 and TRBJ1-2; no clear D gene. Germline V gives CDR1 MNHEY, CDR2 SMNVEV (reference sequence). CDR3 size: 15 residues. The V end was cut by 2 bases, the J end by 4 bases, with 14 bases between. The CDR3 here is CASSLKGSVFYGYTF. In DNA, the CDR3 is TGTGCCAGCAGTTTAAAAGGGTCGGTATTCTATGGCTACACCTTC.

This clone was counted only a few times. This chain links TRBV29-1 with TRBJ2-3, with 9 nucleotides matching TRBD1. The V segment lost 7 bases and the J segment 5 bases; nucleotides outside the gene matches: 10. The CDR3 consists of 14 residues. CDR1 is SQVTM, CDR2 ANQGSEA, per germline. DNA for the CDR3: TGCAGCGGGCAGAGGGGGACAGGGATAGATACGCAGTATTTT. Its protein is CSGQRGTGIDTQYF.

This chain uses TRBV10-2 with TRBJ2-3, with D perhaps matching TRBD2 (5 bases). Germline assignment: CDR1 WSHSY and CDR2 SAAADI. Deletions cut 4 bases from V and 6 bases from J, with 11 bases between. CDR3 size: 13 residues. CDR3: CASSGTLWDTQYF. The DNA of the CDR3 is TGCGCCAGCAGTGGGACTTTGTGGGATACGCAGTATTTT.

The genes are TRBV18 and TRBJ1-5; D unresolved. Germline-derived CDR1 and CDR2 are KGHSH and LQKENI. Deletions cut 2 bases from V and 5 bases from J, with 10 bases between. The CDR3 covers 14 residues. The CDR3 DNA reads TGTGCCAGCTCACCATTGGGATGGGATCAGCCCCAGCATTTT. Translation gives CASSPLGWDQPQHF.

The chain is built from TRBV4-1 and TRBJ2-7; 10 bases line up with TRBD1. This CDR3 has 16 residues. The V segment lost 4 bases and the J segment 7 bases; nucleotides outside the gene matches: 13. In germline, CDR1 is MGHRA, CDR2 YSYEKL. The CDR3 DNA sequence: TGCGCCAGCAGCCTTCGGTGGGGGACAGGGGCTGATGAGCAGTACTTC. It is translated as CASSLRWGTGADEQYF.

CDR3 sequence reads: CAISDPVFSSYEQYF. Here the CDR3 DNA reads TGTGCCATCAGTGATCCCGTCTTTAGCTCCTACGAGCAGTACTTC. The chain has TRBV10-3 and TRBJ2-7; no firm D call. V was trimmed by 3 bases and J by 0 bases, leaving 12 bases between them. The CDR3 covers 15 residues. Germline lookup yields CDR1 ENHRY and CDR2 SYGVKD.

The J gene is TRBJ2-3, the V gene TRBV10-3; 9 positions agree with TRBD2. V was clipped by 3 bases and J by 6 bases; unmatched bases: 4. The CDR3 consists of 14 residues. Per the germline V gene, CDR1 is ENHRY and CDR2 is SYGVKD. In DNA, the CDR3 is TGTGCCATCAGTGATCTTGCGGGGGGGGATACGCAGTATTTT. It encodes CAISDLAGGDTQYF.